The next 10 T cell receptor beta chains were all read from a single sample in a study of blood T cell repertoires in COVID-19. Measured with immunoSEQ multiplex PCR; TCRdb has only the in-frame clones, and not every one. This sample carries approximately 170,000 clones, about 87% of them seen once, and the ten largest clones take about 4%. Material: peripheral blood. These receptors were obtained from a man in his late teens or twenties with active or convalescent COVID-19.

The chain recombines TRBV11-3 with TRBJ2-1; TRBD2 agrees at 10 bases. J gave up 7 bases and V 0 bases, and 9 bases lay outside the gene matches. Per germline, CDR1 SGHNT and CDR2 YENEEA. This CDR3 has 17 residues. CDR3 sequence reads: CASSLDTSGNWGNEQFF. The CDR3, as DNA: TGTGCCAGCAGCTTAGACACTAGCGGGAATTGGGGAAATGAGCAGTTCTTC.

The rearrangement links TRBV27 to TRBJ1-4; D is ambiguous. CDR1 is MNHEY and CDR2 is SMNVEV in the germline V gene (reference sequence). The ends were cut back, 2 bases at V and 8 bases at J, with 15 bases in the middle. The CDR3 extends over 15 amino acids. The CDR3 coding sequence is TGTGCCAGCAGTTTAAACACAGCCAGGTCAGAAAAACTGTTTTTT. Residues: CASSLNTARSEKLFF.

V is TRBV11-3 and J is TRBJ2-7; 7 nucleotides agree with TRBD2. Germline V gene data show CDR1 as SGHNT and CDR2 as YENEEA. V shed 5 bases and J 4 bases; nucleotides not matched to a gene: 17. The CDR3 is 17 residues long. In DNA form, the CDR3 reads TGTGCCAGCAGCCTAACCCTAGCGCTAGCGGAGAGTTACGAGCAGTACTTC. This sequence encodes CASSLTLALAESYEQYF.

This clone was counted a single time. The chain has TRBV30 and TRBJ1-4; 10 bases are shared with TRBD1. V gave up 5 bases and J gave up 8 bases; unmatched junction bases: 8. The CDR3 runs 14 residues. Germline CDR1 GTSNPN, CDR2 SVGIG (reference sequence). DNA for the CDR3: TGTGCCTGGGGAGGGACAGGGGCTGGGGAAAAACTGTTTTTT. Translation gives CAWGGTGAGEKLFF.

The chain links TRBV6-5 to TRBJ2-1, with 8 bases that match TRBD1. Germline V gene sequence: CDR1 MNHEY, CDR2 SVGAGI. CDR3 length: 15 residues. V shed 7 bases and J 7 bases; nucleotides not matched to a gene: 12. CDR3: CASTFRGLGGNEQFF. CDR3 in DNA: TGTGCCAGCACCTTCAGGGGGCTCGGGGGTAATGAGCAGTTCTTC.

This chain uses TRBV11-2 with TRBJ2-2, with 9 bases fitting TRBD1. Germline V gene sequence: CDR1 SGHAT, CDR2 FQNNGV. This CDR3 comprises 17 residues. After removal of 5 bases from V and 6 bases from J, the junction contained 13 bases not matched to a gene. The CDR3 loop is CASSPAPGQGKAGELFF. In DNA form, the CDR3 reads TGTGCCAGCAGCCCCGCTCCGGGACAGGGAAAGGCCGGGGAGCTGTTTTTT. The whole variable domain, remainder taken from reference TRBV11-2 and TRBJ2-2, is EAGVAQSPRYKIIEKRQSVAFWCNPISGHATLYWYQQILGQGPKLLIQFQNNGVVDDSQLPKDRFSAERLKGVDSTLKIQPAKLEDSAVYLCASSPAPGQGKAGELFFGEGSRLTVL.

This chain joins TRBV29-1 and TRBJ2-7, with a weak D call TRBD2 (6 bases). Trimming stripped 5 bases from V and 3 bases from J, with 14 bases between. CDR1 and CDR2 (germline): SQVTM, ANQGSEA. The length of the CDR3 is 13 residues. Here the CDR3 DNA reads TGCAGCGTTTTGGTAGCGGAATACTACGAGCAGTACTTC. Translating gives CSVLVAEYYEQYF.

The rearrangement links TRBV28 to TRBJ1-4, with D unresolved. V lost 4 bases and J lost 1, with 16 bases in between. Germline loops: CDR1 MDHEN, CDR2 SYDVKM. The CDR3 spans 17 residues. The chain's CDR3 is CASSYSNEEVTNEKLFF. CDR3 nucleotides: TGTGCCAGCAGTTACTCGAATGAGGAGGTAACTAATGAAAAACTGTTTTTT.

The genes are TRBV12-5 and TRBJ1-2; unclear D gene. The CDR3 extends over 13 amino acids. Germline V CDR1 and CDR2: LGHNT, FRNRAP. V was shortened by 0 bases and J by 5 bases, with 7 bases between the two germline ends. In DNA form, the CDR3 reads TGTGCTAGTGGTTTGGTACAGACGTATGGCTACACCTTC. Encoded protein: CASGLVQTYGYTF.

This CDR3 is CASSFFASQETQYF. The CDR3 nucleotides are TGTGCCAGCAGCTTTTTTGCCAGCCAAGAGACCCAGTACTTC. The chain couples TRBV5-5 to TRBJ2-5, with D unresolved. The CDR3 runs 14 residues. Trimming removed 2 bases at V and 1 base at J, with 9 bases between. The germline V gene encodes CDR1 SGHKS and CDR2 YYEKEE (reference sequence).